The present T cell receptor (beta chain) was sequenced within a study of lymphopenia after photon versus proton radiotherapy. Study-level findings and limits: Photon-treated patients lost naive T cells and TCR diversity; proton-treated stayed stable. Survival link was tested only in deceased patients; proton benefit remains a possibility. After the lymphocyte nadir, photon-treated repertoires showed oligoclonal expansion, especially of CD8+ Temra cells.

The CDR3 is 15 residues long. V lost 2 bases and J lost 0, with 12 bases in between. Germline lookup yields CDR1 SGHDT and CDR2 YYEEEE. The repertoire was sequenced with immunoSEQ multiplex PCR; TCRdb's copy has only in-frame clones and lacks some. The sample holds more than 45,000 clones, approximately 84% seen once. Concerning this clone itself: The antigen is undetermined.

The source material was peripheral blood, sampled from a patient treated with proton-based radiotherapy. The chain employs TRBV5-6 and TRBJ2-7, with D possibly being TRBD1 (6 bases). This clonotype was obtained from a man aged 60-69 years with pancreatic cancer. In DNA form, the CDR3 reads TGTGCCAGCAGCTTATGGGACAAAACCTCCTACGAGCAGTACTTC. This gives the protein CASSLWDKTSYEQYF.